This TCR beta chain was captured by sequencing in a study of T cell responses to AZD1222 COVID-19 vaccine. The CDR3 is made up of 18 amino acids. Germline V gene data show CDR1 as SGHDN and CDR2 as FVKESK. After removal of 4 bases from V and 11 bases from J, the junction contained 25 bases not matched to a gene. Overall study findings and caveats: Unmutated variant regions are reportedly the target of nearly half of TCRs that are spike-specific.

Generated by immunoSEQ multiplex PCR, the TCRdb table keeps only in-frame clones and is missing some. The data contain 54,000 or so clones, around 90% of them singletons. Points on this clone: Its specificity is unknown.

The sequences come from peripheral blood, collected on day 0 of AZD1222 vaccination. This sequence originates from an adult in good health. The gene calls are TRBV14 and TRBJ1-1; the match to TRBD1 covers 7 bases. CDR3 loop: CASSPPLHGTDRLGGAFF. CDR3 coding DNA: TGTGCCAGCAGCCCACCCCTCCACGGTACGGACAGGCTCGGAGGGGCTTTCTTT.